A selection of T cell receptor beta chains follows, all from one sample in a study of PD-1 blockade in classical Hodgkin lymphoma. Profiled with immunoSEQ multiplex PCR; TCRdb holds only in-frame clones, not every one. The table has about 46,000 clones, roughly 73% seen once. The material was peripheral blood mononuclear cells (PBMCs), obtained at baseline. All receptors derive from a human donor with classical Hodgkin lymphoma. CDR3s include the opening cysteine and the closing phenylalanine or tryptophan. D genes are given only for firm matches. Not every row has a clone size; where given, it reads once, few, many or a size class.

TRBJ1-3,NA,17,TRBD1,TRBV5-6,TGTGCCAGCAGCTTATATACTGGGACAGGGTTAGGAAACACCATATATTTT,CASSLYTGTGLGNTIYF
TRBJ2-1,NA,15,TRBD2,TRBV9,TGTGCCAGCAGCTTTAGCGGGGGGAGTCACAATGAGCAGTTCTTC,CASSFSGGSHNEQFF
TRBJ2-3,NA,14,NA,TRBV5-8,TGTGCCAGCAGCTTGGGCAGGTTCCCAGATACGCAGTATTTT,CASSLGRFPDTQYF
TRBJ1-1,NA,14,NA,TRBV7-8,TGTGCCAGCAGCACTCAGGGTTACGGCACTGAAGCTTTCTTT,CASSTQGYGTEAFF
TRBJ1-2,few,12,NA,TRBV2,TGTGCCAGCAGTGAATCGCGCTATGGCTACACCTTC,CASSESRYGYTF
TRBJ2-7,NA,15,NA,TRBV5-6,TGTGCCAGCAGCTTGGGCTCAGGAGAAGGGTACGAGCAGTACTTC,CASSLGSGEGYEQYF
TRBJ1-1,NA,14,NA,TRBV5-6,TGTGCCAGCAGCTTGTCAAGGTGGGACACTGAAGCTTTCTTT,CASSLSRWDTEAFF
TRBJ1-5,NA,16,TRBD1,TRBV19,TGTGCCAGTAGTATTACCCCCGGGACAGGCAATCAGCCCCAGCATTTT,CASSITPGTGNQPQHF
TRBJ2-1,NA,18,TRBD2,TRBV5-1,TGCGCCAGCAGCATGGGGACTAGCGAGACGAGCTCCTACAATGAGCAGTTCTTC,CASSMGTSETSSYNEQFF
TRBJ2-7,NA,15,NA,TRBV5-1,TGCGCCAGCAGTTTCTCAACAGGGGGGGCCTACGAGCAGTACTTC,CASSFSTGGAYEQYF
TRBJ1-1,NA,16,NA,TRBV6-5,TGTGCCAGCAGTTACTCGAGAAGAACCTTAAACACTGAAGCTTTCTTT,CASSYSRRTLNTEAFF
TRBJ2-7,NA,14,TRBD1,TRBV2,TGTGCCAGCAGTGAGGGGACAGCCAGTTTCGAGCAGTACTTC,CASSEGTASFEQYF
TRBJ1-4,NA,15,TRBD1,TRBV5-1,TGCGCCAGCAGCTCTCGACAGGGGGAGGGTGAAAAACTGTTTTTT,CASSSRQGEGEKLFF
TRBJ2-1,NA,14,NA,TRBV27,TGTGCCAGCAGCAGAGGAGGGGTCTACAATGAGCAGTTCTTC,CASSRGGVYNEQFF
TRBJ2-3,few,15,NA,TRBV5-1,TGCGCCAGCAGCTTGGAGGGCGCCCGCCGGGATACGCAGTATTTT,CASSLEGARRDTQYF
TRBJ1-1,NA,15,NA,TRBV7-8,TGTGCCAGCAGCTTACCGCCCTTGGGGGGCACTGAAGCTTTCTTT,CASSLPPLGGTEAFF
TRBJ1-1,NA,15,NA,TRBV5-1,TGCGCCAGCAGCCCGCTTCAGACGGTCGGCACTGAAGCTTTCTTT,CASSPLQTVGTEAFF